The clone carrying this T cell receptor (beta chain) was observed a handful of times. Its antigen is not identified. This sample is part of a study of cytomegalovirus exposure and HLA in healthy donors. The study's findings and limits: The likely origin of a cluster of highly shared sequence variants was a sequencing artifact. Prior analysis indicated that the majority of TCR beta V segments exhibited productivity approximately 87% or approximately 30% of the time.

V dropped 6 bases and J dropped 2; count of bases not matched to a gene: 6. This CDR3 spans 14 amino acids. Per germline, CDR1 SQVTM and CDR2 ANQGSEA. In the PCR, 60 Vbeta and 13 Jbeta primers were used. Sequencing used immunoSEQ multiplex PCR; TCRdb keeps in-frame clones, though not all of them. The sample includes 80,000 or so clones, approximately 66% seen only once; the top ten take under 4.5%. The clonotype was recovered from a male donor in good health and CMV-seropositive. The sample was PBMCs. The rearrangement links TRBV29-1 to TRBJ2-2; 7 nucleotides match TRBD1. DNA of the CDR3: TGCAGCGTCCTCGGGGACAGTAACACCGGGGAGCTGTTTTTT. As protein: CSVLGDSNTGELFF.